Shown below are 22 T cell receptor beta chains from a single sample sequenced in a study of T cells and Merkel cell carcinoma outcomes. Generated by immunoSEQ multiplex PCR, the TCRdb table keeps only in-frame clones and is missing some. The sample consists of roughly 6,400 clones, more than 70% of them appearing once. The sample comprised tumor tissue from Merkel cell carcinoma. The receptors derive from a human donor with Merkel cell carcinoma. Some clones in this sample may be carry-over from other donors' samples.

The rearrangement links TRBV6-5 to TRBJ1-1; a weak D match, TRBD1 (6 bases). The germline gives CDR1 MNHEY, CDR2 SVGAGI. V was pared by 6 bases and J by 6 bases, with 8 bases between. CDR3 length equals 11 residues. CDR3 in amino acids: CASRRQAEAFF. For the CDR3, the DNA is TGTGCCAGCAGAAGACAGGCTGAAGCTTTCTTT.

Concerning this clone: Other DNA sequences from this sample encode an identical CDR3 as well. V is TRBV2 and J is TRBJ2-3; tentative D call: TRBD2 (6 bases). Trimming took off 4 bases at V and 2 bases at J, with 7 bases between the two ends. Germline V gives CDR1 SNHLY, CDR2 FYNNEI. The CDR3 contains 13 residues. In nucleotides, the CDR3 is TGTGCCAGCAGTGGACTAGACACAGATACGCAGTATTTT. It encodes CASSGLDTDTQYF.

V is TRBV18 and J is TRBJ1-5; D call uncertain. This CDR3 comprises 13 residues. Germline loops: CDR1 KGHSH, CDR2 LQKENI. The V gene lost 6 bases and the J gene lost 0 bases, with 6 bases spanning the gap. The DNA for the CDR3 is TGTGCCAGCTCCCGTGATAGCAATCAGCCCCAGCATTTT. It yields the protein CASSRDSNQPQHF.

The chain links TRBV29-1 to TRBJ2-3, with 8 bases identical to TRBD2. CDR1 and CDR2 (germline): SQVTM, ANQGSEA. There are 14 residues in the CDR3. J gave up 0 bases and V 7 bases, and 6 bases lay outside the gene matches. The CDR3 DNA reads as TGCAGCGCCGGACTAGCACCTAGCACAGATACGCAGTATTTT. It is translated as CSAGLAPSTDTQYF.

V is TRBV7-9 and J is TRBJ2-6; a weak D match, TRBD1 (6 bases). CDR3 length: 16 amino acids. V was pared by 1 base and J by 4 bases, with 11 bases between. The germline V gene encodes CDR1 SEHNR and CDR2 FQNEAQ (reference sequence). The CDR3 bases are TGTGCCAGCAGCTTAGAGGGGACATTGGGGGCCAACGTCCTGACTTTC. Amino acid sequence: CASSLEGTLGANVLTF.

The V call is TRBV7-2, the J call TRBJ2-5, with D uncertain. Germline V gene sequence: CDR1 SGHTA, CDR2 FQGNSA. V was trimmed by 2 bases and J by 4 bases, leaving 14 bases between them. The length of the CDR3 is 15 residues. CDR3 in amino acids: CASSLLGRIGETQYF. Written as DNA, the CDR3 is TGTGCCAGCAGCTTACTCGGGCGCATTGGAGAGACCCAGTACTTC.

The CDR3 is CASSYNGQPPQHF. CDR3 nucleotide sequence: TGTGCCAGCAGTTACAATGGACAGCCGCCCCAGCATTTT. J is TRBJ1-5 and V is TRBV6-6, with D possibly TRBD1 on 6 matching bases. The CDR3 covers 13 residues. With 2 bases removed from V and 9 bases from J, the gap between germline ends came to 11 bases. The germline V gene has CDR1 MNHNY and CDR2 SVGAGI (reference sequence).

V usage is TRBV7-9 and J usage is TRBJ1-1; the D gene is possibly TRBD1 (5 bases). In germline, CDR1 is SEHNR, CDR2 FQNEAQ (reference sequence). The V gene lost 5 bases and the J gene lost 3 bases, with 10 bases spanning the gap. CDR3 length: 13 residues. CDR3 bases: TGTGCCAGCAGCAGGGGTGAAGACACTGAAGCTTTCTTT. As protein: CASSRGEDTEAFF.

This clone was observed a single time. V is TRBV5-1 and J is TRBJ2-5; D not certain. Trimming cost V 4 bases and J 5 bases, with 15 bases left between them. The germline V gene encodes CDR1 SGHRS and CDR2 YFSETQ. The CDR3 sequence is 14 residues long. CDR3 in amino acids: CASSPDSTPETQYF. The CDR3 DNA reads as TGCGCCAGCAGCCCCGACTCCACCCCGGAGACCCAGTACTTC.

This chain uses TRBV7-2 with TRBJ1-2, with TRBD1 identical over 8 bases. The CDR3 covers 13 residues. Per the germline V gene, CDR1 is SGHTA and CDR2 is FQGNSA. Trimming removed 5 bases from V and 7 bases from J; junction bases left unmatched: 6. CDR3 in amino acids: CASSQQGGSGYTF. Written as DNA, the CDR3 is TGTGCCAGCAGCCAACAGGGGGGAAGTGGCTACACCTTC.

The CDR3 loop reads CASSLTDEQYF. CDR3 nucleotides: TGCGCCAGCAGCTTGACTGACGAGCAGTACTTC. The V and J genes are TRBV5-1 and TRBJ2-7; D gene ambiguous. The CDR3 is 11 amino acids. V lost 1 base to trimming and J lost 5 bases, with 4 bases between them. Looked up from germline, CDR1 is SGHRS and CDR2 is YFSETQ.

V and J are TRBV27 and TRBJ2-3; the D gene is possibly TRBD1 (5 bases). V was pared by 1 base and J by 4 bases, with 12 bases between. The germline gives CDR1 MNHEY, CDR2 SMNVEV (reference sequence). The CDR3 contains 15 residues. The CDR3 coding sequence is TGTGCCAGCAGTTTATGGGCCAGGGTTCCAGATACGCAGTATTTT. This gives the protein CASSLWARVPDTQYF.

The V and J genes are TRBV5-6 and TRBJ1-2; D not certain. Germline assignment: CDR1 SGHDT and CDR2 YYEEEE. The CDR3 length is 12 residues. V lost 0 bases to trimming and J lost 8 bases, with 8 bases between them. CDR3 DNA sequence: TGTGCCAGCAGCTTGGTGGCAAAGGGCTACACCTTC. Its translation is CASSLVAKGYTF.

This chain joins TRBV11-1 and TRBJ2-7; D call uncertain. The CDR3 has 15 amino acids. The germline gives CDR1 SGHAT, CDR2 FQDESV (reference sequence). V dropped 1 base and J dropped 0 bases, with 10 bases sitting between them. The CDR3: CASSLGLINSYEQYF. CDR3 in DNA: TGTGCCAGCAGCTTAGGACTCATTAACTCCTACGAGCAGTACTTC.

V usage is TRBV7-2 and J usage is TRBJ1-1, with no clear D. Trimming took off 5 bases at V and 6 bases at J, with 16 bases between the two ends. The CDR3 has 14 amino acids. Per the germline V gene, CDR1 is SGHTA and CDR2 is FQGNSA. The CDR3 bases are TGTGCCAGCAGCGGCCACAGCGCCACAGCTGAAGCTTTCTTT. Translated, it gives CASSGHSATAEAFF. Full variable domain (remainder filled in from reference TRBV7-2 and TRBJ1-1): GAGVSQSPSNKVTEKGKDVELRCDPISGHTALYWYRQSLGQGLEFLIYFQGNSAPDKSGLPSDRFSAERTGGSVSTLTIQRTQQEDSAVYLCASSGHSATAEAFFGQGTRLTVV.

This clone showed up just a few times. DNA for the CDR3: TGTGCCAGCAAGGGGGGCACTGAAGCTTTCTTT. It yields the protein CASKGGTEAFF. The chain employs TRBV28 and TRBJ1-1; a possible D gene is TRBD1 (6 bases). There are 11 residues in the CDR3. V lost 7 bases to trimming and J lost 4 bases, with 7 bases between them. CDR1 and CDR2 (germline): MDHEN, SYDVKM.

This chain connects TRBV7-9 to TRBJ2-1; D is ambiguous. Per the germline V gene, CDR1 is SEHNR and CDR2 is FQNEAQ (reference sequence). V lost 3 bases, J lost 0 bases, and 9 bases lay in between. The CDR3 contains 15 residues. The CDR3 coding sequence is TGTGCCAGCAGCTTTTTCGCTATCTCCTACAATGAGCAGTTCTTC. Protein product: CASSFFAISYNEQFF. The full variable domain, rest sourced from reference TRBV7-9 and TRBJ2-1, is DTGVSQNPRHKITKRGQNVTFRCDPISEHNRLYWYRQTLGQGPEFLTYFQNEAQLEKSRLLSDRFSAERPKGSFSTLEIQRTEQGDSAMYLCASSFFAISYNEQFFGPGTRLTVL.

This chain links TRBV30 with TRBJ2-6; no reliable D call. CDR1 and CDR2 from the germline V gene are GTSNPN and SVGIG (reference sequence). CDR3 length equals 13 residues. The V end was cut by 4 bases, the J end by 2 bases, with 6 bases between. This CDR3 is CAWKPTGANVLTF. The CDR3 coding sequence is TGTGCCTGGAAACCCACTGGGGCCAACGTCCTGACTTTC.

The J gene is TRBJ2-3, the V gene TRBV7-9, with 9 bases matching TRBD2. The CDR3 runs 16 residues. The germline V gene encodes CDR1 SEHNR and CDR2 FQNEAQ (reference sequence). After removal of 5 bases from V and 5 bases from J, the junction contained 11 bases not matched to a gene. The CDR3 protein is CASSLSPSGVLDTQYF. The CDR3 coding sequence is TGTGCCAGCAGCCTCAGCCCTAGCGGGGTACTAGATACGCAGTATTTT.

The V call is TRBV15, the J call TRBJ2-1; TRBD1 is a possible D gene (6 bases). This CDR3 contains 15 residues. The V end lost 3 bases, the J end lost 3 bases, and 12 bases lay between the germline ends. The germline V gene has CDR1 LNHNV and CDR2 YYDKDF (reference sequence). The CDR3 sequence is CATSRGLGGYNEQFF. The CDR3 DNA reads TGTGCCACCAGCAGGGGGTTAGGGGGCTACAATGAGCAGTTCTTC.

The chain is built from TRBV5-1 and TRBJ2-3; 9 bases line up with TRBD2. The CDR3 is 15 amino acids. V was clipped by 0 bases and J by 2 bases; unmatched bases: 1. Germline lookup yields CDR1 SGHRS and CDR2 YFSETQ. Written as DNA, the CDR3 is TGCGCCAGCAGCTTGGGGGGACTAGCCACAGATACGCAGTATTTT. Translation gives CASSLGGLATDTQYF.

The rearrangement links TRBV9 to TRBJ1-1; 10 nucleotides match TRBD1. The CDR3 length is 14 residues. J lost 2 bases, V lost 6 bases, and 4 bases had no gene match. Germline lookup yields CDR1 SGDLS and CDR2 YYNGEE. CDR3 in DNA: TGTGCCAGCAATCGACAGGGGGCTAACACTGAAGCTTTCTTT. Amino acid sequence: CASNRQGANTEAFF.